This T cell receptor beta chain was identified in a study of T cell responses to AZD1222 COVID-19 vaccine (dated by TCRdb to 2020 to 2023). Looking at the study overall: AZD1222 recipients with second doses at about 4 weeks or about 12 weeks were pooled, because spike-specific TCR depth and breadth did not differ between schedules. TCR sequencing covered fewer than 250 trial participants: nearly 210 given two doses of AZD1222 and approximately 26 given two doses of MenACWY control vaccine. Enrollment into the trials was organized by age into subgroups of 18-55, 56-69 and 70-plus years, and those subgroups contained about 160, 30 and 59 TCR-sequenced participants, respectively. Summary of the overall study and its limitations: After two AZD1222 doses, spike-specific TCR breadth and depth were significantly higher than at day 0 and than in MenACWY recipients. Participants were mostly white British and included more females than males, and it was suggested by the authors that clonal diversity may have been underestimated. Epitopes outside the regions mutated in the B.1.351 and B.1.1.7 variants were reportedly recognized by nearly half of the unique spike-specific TCRs. The vaccine-associated CD4 TCRs covered the entire spike protein, and the dominant responses fell in regions 160-218 and 743-854. No day 14 peak-response samples were available, so repertoires were characterized only after the peak T cell response. In the small 56-69-year group, the increase in depth fell short of significance, most likely because of low power. Conclusions about previously exposed vaccinees were limited because only a handful of AZD1222 recipients were SARS-CoV-2 seropositive at baseline.

The time point label here, explained by the study, means: baseline before first vaccination. Vaccinee samples came from UK trials COV001 and COV002, including a single-blind randomized controlled phase 2/3 trial of AZD1222 (ChAdOx1 nCoV-19) in healthy adults. Trial participant PBMC samples were collected at day 0 and day 28 after the second dose for TCRbeta chain sequencing. A remark on this clone: No cognate antigen has been identified for it. Per-nucleotide qualities are absent, and no much larger clonotype sits a single base away.

A distance of 24 bases separates the germline ends of V and J, which lose 11 bases and 5 bases respectively. The CDR3 spans 15 residues, from the cysteine through the phenylalanine. Left in the record is the CDR3 DNA by itself, 45 bases read in frame from the first base. CDR1 and CDR2 are drawn from the germline V gene: ENHRY, SYGVKD. The CDR3 regions of human TCRbeta chains were analyzed by immunosequencing. The published analysis was carried out like this. TCRs in the repertoires were compared against a reference library of SARS-CoV-2-specific TCRs that had been generated with the MIRA antigen-specificity platform. Breadth was defined as the fraction of unique TCRs that were SARS-CoV-2-associated. Depth was defined as the fraction of total T cells that were SARS-CoV-2-associated. Using the MIRA data, every spike-specific TCR was mapped to the spike region that the TCR reacted to and assigned to either a CD4 or a CD8 class. Log10-transformed breadth and depth values were compared by one-way ANOVA with Sidak's multiple comparisons tests. TCRdb stores this immuneACCESS table with in-frame sequences only. Part of the clones is absent; in the studies checked, under half of the shortfall reflects unresolved V genes, and no reason is known for the rest. That table supplies the V and J calls and clone size; D and trimming were determined from the DNA. The sample table contains 100,000 or so clones; only one count was recorded for roughly 91% of them. The ten largest clones add up to over 15% of the sample.

The source is an adult in good health. The chain employs TRBV10-3 and TRBJ1-1; possibly the D gene is TRBD1, per 5 matching bases. The input for sequencing was peripheral blood, taken on day 0 of AZD1222 vaccination. The DNA sequence is given as TGTGCCGTCAAACCCGGGGTCAGGGCAAGGACTGAAGCTTTCTTT. This gives the protein CAVKPGVRARTEAFF.